The clone carrying this TCR beta chain ranks as medium-sized. Its antigen is still unknown. These data originate in a study of HIV-infected patients and healthy controls. This CDR3 spans 14 amino acids. Germline loops: CDR1 DFQATT, CDR2 SNEGSKA (reference sequence). V lost 1 base to trimming and J lost 4 bases, with 13 bases between them. Alpha and beta constant-region primers primed reverse transcription of around 540 ng RNA. Each of the alpha and beta chains got its own library through chain-specific third strand synthesis with indices. Using its own MiXCR run on the 5' RACE reads, TCRdb lists one record per CDR3 protein. The sample consists of approximately 15,000 distinct CDR3 sequences, around 5.5% of them appearing once. Points from the study as a whole: Compared with untreated HIV+ repertoires, healthy controls showed roughly threefold more distinct CDR3s and higher Shannon diversity.

The repertoire came from unfractionated whole blood and reflected all unsorted peripheral T cells. The origin of this receptor is an adult in good health. The sequenced sample consisted of blood. This chain joins TRBV20-1 and TRBJ1-2, with D possibly matching TRBD1 (6 bases). CDR3 sequence (DNA): TGCAGTGCTAGAGTAGTCCAGGGGTTCTATGGCTACACCTTC. This encodes CSARVVQGFYGYTF.